This TCR beta chain was sequenced in a study of T cells after yellow fever vaccination. This clonotype was observed at least ten times. Its antigen is as yet unknown. The CDR3 loop spans 14 amino acids. J lost 6 bases, V lost 5 bases, and 8 bases had no gene match. In germline, CDR1 is LGHNA, CDR2 YNFKEQ. Study-wide findings and caveats: A weaker but faster secondary response was observed, peaking on day 5 versus 15.

Each CDR3 protein gets one entry after TCRdb re-called the 5' RACE reads with MiXCR. The sample consists of about 220,000 distinct CDR3 sequences, approximately 3% of them appearing once. The starting material was CD4+ T cells sorted from PBMCs, obtained 10 days after the yellow fever booster vaccination. The chain links TRBV4-2 to TRBJ2-3; 7 bases are a match to TRBD2. The clonotype originates from a man younger than 35 who received the YFV17D yellow fever vaccine. The CDR3: CASSGGGELDTQYF. The CDR3 DNA is TGTGCCAGCAGCGGGGGGGGAGAACTTGATACGCAGTATTTT.